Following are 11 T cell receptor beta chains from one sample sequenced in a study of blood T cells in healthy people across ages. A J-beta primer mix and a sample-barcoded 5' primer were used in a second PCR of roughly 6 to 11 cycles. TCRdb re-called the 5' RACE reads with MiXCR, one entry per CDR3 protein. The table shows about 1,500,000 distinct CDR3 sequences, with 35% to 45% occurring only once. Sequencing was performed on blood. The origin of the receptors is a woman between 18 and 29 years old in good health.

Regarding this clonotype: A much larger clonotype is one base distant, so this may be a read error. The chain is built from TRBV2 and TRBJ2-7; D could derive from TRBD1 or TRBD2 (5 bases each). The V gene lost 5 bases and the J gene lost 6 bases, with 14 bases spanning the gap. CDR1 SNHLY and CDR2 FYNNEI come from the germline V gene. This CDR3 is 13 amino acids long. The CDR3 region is CASSQRGTFEQYF. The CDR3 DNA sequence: TGTGCCAGCAGTCAACGAGGGACGTTCGAGCAGTACTTC.

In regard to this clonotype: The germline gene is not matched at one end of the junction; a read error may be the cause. The CDR3 protein is CAGSSPTSRTGGASAYEQYF. CDR3 coding DNA: TGTGCCGGCAGCTCTCCCACCTCGAGGACAGGGGGCGCTTCCGCCTACGAGCAGTACTTC. The V and J genes are TRBV7-2 and TRBJ2-7, with 11 bases aligning to TRBD1. The germline gives CDR1 SGHTA, CDR2 FQGNSA. The CDR3 runs to 20 residues.

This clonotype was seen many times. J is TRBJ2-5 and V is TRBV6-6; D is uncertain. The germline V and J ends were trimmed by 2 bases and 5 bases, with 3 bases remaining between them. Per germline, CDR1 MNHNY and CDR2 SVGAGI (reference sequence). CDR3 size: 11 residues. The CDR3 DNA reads TGTGCCAGCAGTTACGTGGAGACCCAGTACTTC. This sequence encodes CASSYVETQYF.

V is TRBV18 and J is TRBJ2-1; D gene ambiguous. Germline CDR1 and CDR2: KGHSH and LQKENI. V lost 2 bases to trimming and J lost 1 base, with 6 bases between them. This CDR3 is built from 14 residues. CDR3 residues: CASSPWESYNEQFF. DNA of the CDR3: TGTGCCAGCTCACCATGGGAATCCTACAATGAGCAGTTCTTC.

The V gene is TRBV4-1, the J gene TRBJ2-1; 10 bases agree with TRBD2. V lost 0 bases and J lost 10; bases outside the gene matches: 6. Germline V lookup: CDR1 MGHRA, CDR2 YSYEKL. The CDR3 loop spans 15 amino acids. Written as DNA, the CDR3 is TGCGCCAGCAGCCAAGAGGTAGCGGGAGGCAAGGAGCAGTTCTTC. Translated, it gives CASSQEVAGGKEQFF.

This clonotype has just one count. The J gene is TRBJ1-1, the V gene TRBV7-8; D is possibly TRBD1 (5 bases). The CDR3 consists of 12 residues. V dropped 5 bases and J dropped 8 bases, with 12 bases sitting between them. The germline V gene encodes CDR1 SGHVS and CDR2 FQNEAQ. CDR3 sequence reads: CASSHSGGEAFF. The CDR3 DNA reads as TGTGCCAGCAGCCACTCCGGGGGGGAAGCTTTCTTT.

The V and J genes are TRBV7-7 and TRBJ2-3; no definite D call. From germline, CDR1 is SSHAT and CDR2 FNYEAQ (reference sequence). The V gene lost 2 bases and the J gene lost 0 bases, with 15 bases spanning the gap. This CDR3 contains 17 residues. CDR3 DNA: TGTGCCAGCAGCTTATCCGGCCTCCACCCTAGCACAGATACGCAGTATTTT. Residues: CASSLSGLHPSTDTQYF.

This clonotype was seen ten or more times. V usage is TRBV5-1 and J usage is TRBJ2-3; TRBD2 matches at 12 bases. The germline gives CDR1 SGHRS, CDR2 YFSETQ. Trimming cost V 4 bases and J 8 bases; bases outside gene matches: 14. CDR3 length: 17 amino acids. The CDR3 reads CASSIRTSGTTISTQYF. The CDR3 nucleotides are TGCGCCAGCAGCATTAGGACTAGCGGGACTACGATATCTACGCAGTATTTT.

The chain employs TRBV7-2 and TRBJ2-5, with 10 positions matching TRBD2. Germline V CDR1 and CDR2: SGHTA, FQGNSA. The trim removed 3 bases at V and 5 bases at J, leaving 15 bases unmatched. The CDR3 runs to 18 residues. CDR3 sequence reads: CASSFLNYGTSARETQYF. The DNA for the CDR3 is TGTGCCAGCAGCTTTTTGAACTATGGGACTAGCGCGCGGGAGACCCAGTACTTC.

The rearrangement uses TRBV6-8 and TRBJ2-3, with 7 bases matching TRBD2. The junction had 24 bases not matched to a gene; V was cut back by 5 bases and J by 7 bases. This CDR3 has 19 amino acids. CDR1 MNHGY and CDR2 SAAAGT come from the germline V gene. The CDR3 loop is CASSAPNPLWEGQRNTQYF. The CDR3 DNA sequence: TGTGCCAGCAGTGCTCCGAACCCCTTATGGGAGGGCCAACGGAATACGCAGTATTTT.

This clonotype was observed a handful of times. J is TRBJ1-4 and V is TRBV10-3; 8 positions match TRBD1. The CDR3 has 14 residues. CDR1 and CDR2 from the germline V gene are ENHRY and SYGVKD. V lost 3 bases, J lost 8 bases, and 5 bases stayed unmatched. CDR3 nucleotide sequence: TGTGCCATCAGTGACGGCAGGGGGCAGGAAAAACTGTTTTTT. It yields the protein CAISDGRGQEKLFF.